This T cell receptor (beta chain) emerged from a study of blood T cell repertoires in COVID-19. In the study overall: Samples came from the United States, Italy and Spain, spanning acute and convalescent COVID-19. Sources were T cells, B-cell-depleted T cells, or PBMCs; the material itself was cDNA or gDNA.

The table came from immunoSEQ multiplex PCR; TCRdb's copy has only in-frame clones and leaves some out. The sample records around 200,000 clones, roughly 89% being singletons. Cohorts were assigned according to the clinical history that participants reported. Per germline, CDR1 MNHEY and CDR2 SVGAGI. Trimming removed 6 bases from V and 8 bases from J; junction bases left unmatched: 12. The CDR3 loop spans 15 amino acids. Sequencing used PBMCs or T cells enriched from blood (not recorded which). This TCR was recovered from a middle-aged woman with acute COVID-19. The chain employs TRBV6-5 and TRBJ1-4; 7 bases agree with TRBD1. Here the CDR3 reads CASSFRTGEAEKLFF. CDR3 sequence (DNA): TGTGCCAGCAGCTTCCGTACAGGGGAGGCGGAAAAACTGTTTTTT.